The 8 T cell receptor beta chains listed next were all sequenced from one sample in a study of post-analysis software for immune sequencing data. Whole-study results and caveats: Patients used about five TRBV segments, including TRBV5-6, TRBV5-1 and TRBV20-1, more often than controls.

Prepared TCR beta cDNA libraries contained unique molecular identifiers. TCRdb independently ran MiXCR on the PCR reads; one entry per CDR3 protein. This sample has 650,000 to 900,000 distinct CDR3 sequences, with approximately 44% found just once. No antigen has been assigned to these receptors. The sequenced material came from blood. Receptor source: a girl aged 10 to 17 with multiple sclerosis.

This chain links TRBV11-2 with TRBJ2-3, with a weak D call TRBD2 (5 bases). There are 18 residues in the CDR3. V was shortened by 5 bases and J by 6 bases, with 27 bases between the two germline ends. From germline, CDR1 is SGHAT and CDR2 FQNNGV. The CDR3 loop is CASSQRTSLGLDSDTQYF. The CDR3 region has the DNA TGTGCCAGCAGCCAACGGACTTCCCTTGGCCTCGATTCGGATACGCAGTATTTT.

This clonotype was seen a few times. CDR3 bases: TGCAGCGTTCACACAGGTTCAGCAGATACGCAGTATTTT. Residues: CSVHTGSADTQYF. The gene calls are TRBV29-1 and TRBJ2-3, with D perhaps TRBD1 (5 bases). Germline loops: CDR1 SQVTM, CDR2 ANQGSEA. The CDR3 contains 13 residues. V was clipped by 5 bases and J by 4 bases, with 13 bases between them.

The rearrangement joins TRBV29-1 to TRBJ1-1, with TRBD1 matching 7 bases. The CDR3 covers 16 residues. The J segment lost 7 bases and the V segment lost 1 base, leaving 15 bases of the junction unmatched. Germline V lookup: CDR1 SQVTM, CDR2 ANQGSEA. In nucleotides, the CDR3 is TGCAGCGTTGAAGGGAGGGGCAGGGGGGGTTCCCGTGAAGCTTTCTTT. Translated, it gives CSVEGRGRGGSREAFF.

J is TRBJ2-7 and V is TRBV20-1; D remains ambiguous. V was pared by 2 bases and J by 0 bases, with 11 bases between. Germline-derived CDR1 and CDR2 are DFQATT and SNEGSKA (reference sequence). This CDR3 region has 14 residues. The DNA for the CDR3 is TGCAGTGCTAGAAAGATTGGGGACTCCTACGAGCAGTACTTC. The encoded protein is CSARKIGDSYEQYF.

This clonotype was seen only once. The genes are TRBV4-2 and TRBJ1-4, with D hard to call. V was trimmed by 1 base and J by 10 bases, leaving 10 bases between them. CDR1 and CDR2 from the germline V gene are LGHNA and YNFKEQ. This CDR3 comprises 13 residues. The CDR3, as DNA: TGTGCCAGCAGCCAAGGAGGTCGAGGAAAACTGTTTTTT. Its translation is CASSQGGRGKLFF.

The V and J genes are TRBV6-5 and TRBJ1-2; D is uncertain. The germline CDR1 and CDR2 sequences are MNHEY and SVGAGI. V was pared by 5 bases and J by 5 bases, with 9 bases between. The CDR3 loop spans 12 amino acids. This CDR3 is CASSEGPYGYTF. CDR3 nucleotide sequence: TGTGCCAGCAGTGAAGGGCCTTATGGCTACACCTTC.

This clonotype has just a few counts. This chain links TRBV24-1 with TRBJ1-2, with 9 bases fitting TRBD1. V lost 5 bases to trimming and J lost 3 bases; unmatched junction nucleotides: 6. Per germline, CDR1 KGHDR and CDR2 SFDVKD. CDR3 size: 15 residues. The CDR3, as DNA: TGTGCCACCAGTGGTGAGGACAGGGGTTACTATGGCTACACCTTC. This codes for CATSGEDRGYYGYTF.

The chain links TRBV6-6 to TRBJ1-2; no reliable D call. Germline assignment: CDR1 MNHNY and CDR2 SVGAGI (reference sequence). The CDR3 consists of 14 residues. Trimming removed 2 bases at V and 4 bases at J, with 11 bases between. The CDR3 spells CASSYPGVAYGYTF. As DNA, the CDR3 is TGTGCCAGCAGTTACCCCGGAGTAGCCTATGGCTACACCTTC.